The rows below give T cell receptor beta chains drawn from one sample of a study of blood T cell repertoires in COVID-19. TCRdb's copy holds only in-frame clones and misses some; the assay was immunoSEQ multiplex PCR. Here the sample spans about 57,000 clones, 82% being singletons. The sequencing input was peripheral blood. These receptors were collected from a woman of 80 years or more with acute or convalescent COVID-19. Both conserved end residues are part of each CDR3. A D gene is named only where the DNA matches it firmly. Clone size is given for some rows only: seen once, a few or many times, or a class if the clone is expanded.

V gene	J gene	D gene	clone size	CDR3 length	CDR3 DNA	CDR3 protein
TRBV6-5	TRBJ1-1	NA	NA	14	TGTGCCAGCAGAAGTACAGTAACGAACACTGAAGCTTTCTTT	CASRSTVTNTEAFF
TRBV18	TRBJ1-1	TRBD1	once	14	TGTGCCAGCCAGAGGGACAGGGGGAACACTGAAGCTTTCTTT	CASQRDRGNTEAFF
TRBV6-5	TRBJ2-3	NA	once	15	TGTGCCAGCAGCGCGACCACAGCGGAGTTTGATACGCAGTATTTT	CASSATTAEFDTQYF
TRBV28	TRBJ2-7	NA	NA	16	TGTGCCAGCATGGGGGTTCCCGGGACACCTCCTTACGAGCAGTACTTC	CASMGVPGTPPYEQYF
TRBV28	TRBJ1-2	TRBD1	NA	14	TGTGCCAGCAGGTCCCAGGGGGCTGACTATGGCTACACCTTC	CASRSQGADYGYTF
TRBV4-2	TRBJ2-3	TRBD2	NA	20	TGTGCCAGCAGCCAAGATAAGCGGACTAGCGGGAGGGCCTGGACAGATACGCAGTATTTT	CASSQDKRTSGRAWTDTQYF
TRBV10-1	TRBJ2-4	NA	NA	14	TGCGCCAGCAGTGAAAATCAGGGCAAAAACATTCAGTACTTC	CASSENQGKNIQYF
TRBV11-3	TRBJ2-1	NA	NA	16	TGTGCCAGCAGCTTAGGGGGTCAGGGCACCTACAATGAGCAGTTCTTC	CASSLGGQGTYNEQFF
TRBV12-5	TRBJ1-3	TRBD1	NA	15	TGTGCTAGTGGCAGGGGACAGGGCGCTGGAAACACCATATATTTT	CASGRGQGAGNTIYF
TRBV3-1/TRBV3-2	TRBJ2-7	TRBD1	NA	15	TGTGCCAGCAGCCAAGCACAGGGGGTCTCCTACGAGCAGTACTTC	CASSQAQGVSYEQYF
TRBV19	TRBJ2-7	TRBD2	NA	16	TGTGCCAGTAGTGCCACAAGCGGGAGAAGTGAGTACGAGCAGTACTTC	CASSATSGRSEYEQYF
TRBV15	TRBJ1-2	NA	NA	15	TGTGCCACCAGCAGAGAAGTGGTCCAGCTGGGCGGCTACACCTTC	CATSREVVQLGGYTF
TRBV5-1	TRBJ1-5	TRBD1	NA	13	TGCGCCAGCAGTGAGACAGGGCCCAGGCCCCAGCATTTT	CASSETGPRPQHF
TRBV11-2	TRBJ2-7	NA	NA	15	TGTGCCAGCAGCTTAGAGCCGGCCAGGGGCTACGAGCAGTACTTC	CASSLEPARGYEQYF
TRBV27	TRBJ1-6	NA	NA	15	TGTGCCAGCATCCAGACCGAGGTGAATAATTCACCCCTCCACTTT	CASIQTEVNNSPLHF
TRBV18	TRBJ2-7	TRBD1	NA	15	TGTGCCAGCTCACCAAGCGGACAGGGGATCGGCGAGCAGTACTTC	CASSPSGQGIGEQYF
TRBV6-1	TRBJ2-2	NA	NA	15	TGTGCCAGCAGTGTAGCATCTTCGAACACCGGGGAGCTGTTTTTT	CASSVASSNTGELFF
TRBV2	TRBJ1-5	NA	NA	13	TGTGCCAGTGTCAGGGTCCTCAATCAGCCCCAGCATTTT	CASVRVLNQPQHF
TRBV3-1/TRBV3-2	TRBJ2-7	TRBD1	NA	16	TGTGCCAGCAGCCCCGCCTCCATAGGGGGCAGACGGGAGCAGTACTTC	CASSPASIGGRREQYF
TRBV2	TRBJ1-1	NA	NA	11	TGTGCCAGCAGTGTCTACACTGAAGCTTTCTTT	CASSVYTEAFF
TRBV6-5	TRBJ2-3	NA	NA	15	TGTGCCAGCAGTTACGCGGCAGAGCGAGGGGATACGCAGTATTTT	CASSYAAERGDTQYF
TRBV18	TRBJ1-4	NA	once	15	TGTGCCAGCTCACCACAACAGGCCGGAGATGAAAAACTGTTTTTT	CASSPQQAGDEKLFF
TRBV18	TRBJ2-1	TRBD2	NA	16	TGTGCCAGCTCACCACGCGTGGCGGGGGGAGGTAATGAGCAGTTCTTC	CASSPRVAGGGNEQFF
TRBV19	TRBJ1-5	TRBD1	once	14	TGTGCCAGTAGTCCGACAGGGGTGATTCAGCCCCAGCATTTT	CASSPTGVIQPQHF
TRBV7-6	TRBJ1-2	TRBD1	NA	17	TGTGCCAGCAGCCTCACCCGGGACAGTTCCTTTTCGCGGGGCTACACCTTC	CASSLTRDSSFSRGYTF
TRBV28	TRBJ2-1	TRBD1	few	15	TGTGCCAGCACCCCAGGGACAGGGGGAATCAATGAGCAGTTCTTC	CASTPGTGGINEQFF
TRBV5-1	TRBJ2-1	NA	NA	11	TGCGCCAGCAGCCATGGACTAGAGCAGTTCTTC	CASSHGLEQFF
TRBV25-1	TRBJ2-3	TRBD1	NA	18	TGTGCCAGCAGTTTTAAACCTGCCGGGACAGAGAACCCAGATACGCAGTATTTT	CASSFKPAGTENPDTQYF
TRBV18	TRBJ2-5	TRBD1	once	15	TGTGCCAGCTCACCCCAGGGACAGGGAGTAGAGACCCAGTACTTC	CASSPQGQGVETQYF
TRBV27	TRBJ1-1	TRBD1	NA	13	TGTGCCAGCAGGACAGGGGGACGACCTGAAGCTTTCTTT	CASRTGGRPEAFF
TRBV15	TRBJ2-5	NA	NA	18	TGTGCCACCAGCCTCTCACCCTTGTTGGGGGCAACCCAAGAGACCCAGTACTTC	CATSLSPLLGATQETQYF
TRBV2	TRBJ2-7	NA	NA	14	TGTGCCAGCAGGGGAGGGGGGAGCTCCTACGAGCAGTACTTC	CASRGGGSSYEQYF
TRBV11-2	TRBJ1-6	NA	NA	15	TGTGCCAGCAGTCCACCCGGGACAACAAATTCACCCCTCCACTTT	CASSPPGTTNSPLHF
TRBV5-1	TRBJ2-7	TRBD1	NA	14	TGCGCCAGCAGCCCCTCCGGGACAGGTTACGAGCAGTACTTC	CASSPSGTGYEQYF
TRBV7-8	TRBJ2-7	NA	NA	14	TGTGCCAGCAGCTTAGGAGAGGGTCTCGGCGAGCAGTACTTC	CASSLGEGLGEQYF
TRBV3-1/TRBV3-2	TRBJ2-2	NA	NA	18	TGTGCCAGCAGCCAAGCAACCTACAGGACGTCGAACACCGGGGAGCTGTTTTTT	CASSQATYRTSNTGELFF
TRBV7-9	TRBJ2-6	TRBD2	once	19	TGTGCCAGCAGCCGGACTAGCGGGAGGCTCCGCTCTGGGGCCAACGTCCTGACTTTC	CASSRTSGRLRSGANVLTF
TRBV3-1/TRBV3-2	TRBJ2-7	TRBD1	NA	11	TGTGCCAGCAGACAGGGGGCAGCGCAGTACTTC	CASRQGAAQYF
TRBV6-5	TRBJ1-1	NA	NA	15	TGTGCCAGCAGGAAACCGGGGGGCCGGGGCACTGAAGCTTTCTTT	CASRKPGGRGTEAFF
TRBV2	TRBJ2-5	NA	NA	15	TGTGCCAGCAGTGTAATAGGGACACTGGGAGAGACCCAGTACTTC	CASSVIGTLGETQYF
TRBV11-2	TRBJ2-3	NA	many	13	TGTGCCAGCAGCTTATCCAGGGGAGATACGCAGTATTTT	CASSLSRGDTQYF
TRBV5-1	TRBJ2-5	NA	NA	12	TGCGCCAGCAGCTTCGGGGGAGAGACCCAGTACTTC	CASSFGGETQYF
TRBV21-1	TRBJ1-5	NA	NA	16	TGTGCCAGCATCTCAATCCCAGGGCGCGACAATCAGCCCCAGCATTTT	CASISIPGRDNQPQHF
TRBV6-7	TRBJ2-2	NA	NA	18	TGTGCCAGCAGTTACTCCCCCCGGACAAGATCGAACACCGGGGAGCTGTTTTTT	CASSYSPRTRSNTGELFF
TRBV29-1	TRBJ1-5	NA	NA	13	TGCAGCGTAAGGTTGGACAGTAATCAGCCCCAGCATTTT	CSVRLDSNQPQHF
TRBV27	TRBJ2-1	TRBD2	NA	13	TGTGCCAGCAGGACTAGCGGGGTAGGTGAGCAGTTCTTC	CASRTSGVGEQFF
TRBV14	TRBJ1-6	NA	NA	14	TGTGCCAGCAGCCAAGAAGGGAGAAATTCACCCCTCCACTTT	CASSQEGRNSPLHF
TRBV19	TRBJ1-2	TRBD1	NA	16	TGTGCCAGTAGCAGGGACAGTATGGCGGCTAACTATGGCTACACCTTC	CASSRDSMAANYGYTF